One sample yielded the 24 T cell receptor beta chains listed below, sequenced in a study of blood T cells in healthy people across ages. Primers used in a second PCR of roughly 6 to 11 cycles were a sample-barcoded 5' primer and a J-beta primer mix. Each CDR3 protein is one row after TCRdb ran MiXCR on the 5' RACE reads. The table includes about 700,000 distinct CDR3 sequences, about 32% detected once. The source material was blood. These TCRs come from a woman of 80 years or more in good health.

This clonotype was counted ten times or more. V and J are TRBV4-1 and TRBJ1-1; no reliable D call. The germline V gene has CDR1 MGHRA and CDR2 YSYEKL. This CDR3 spans 15 amino acids. V shed 0 bases and J shed 4 bases, with 12 bases lying between them. CDR3 in DNA: TGCGCCAGCAGCCAAGAATCGGCCGGACTCACTGAAGCTTTCTTT. This sequence encodes CASSQESAGLTEAFF.

At least ten counts were recorded for this clonotype. The CDR3 loop reads CASSLRQGGNNEQFF. The CDR3 DNA is TGCGCCAGCAGCTTGAGACAGGGGGGAAACAATGAGCAGTTCTTC. This chain connects TRBV5-1 to TRBJ2-1; 9 bases agree with TRBD1. V lost 1 base, J lost 5 bases, and 4 bases stayed unmatched. This CDR3 region has 15 residues. In germline, CDR1 is SGHRS, CDR2 YFSETQ.

At least ten counts were recorded for this clonotype. The chain has TRBV3-1 and TRBJ2-1; 7 bases map to TRBD2. The CDR3 has 15 amino acids. J gave up 10 bases and V 4 bases, and 13 bases lay outside the gene matches. Germline assignment: CDR1 LGHDT and CDR2 YNNKEL (reference sequence). The DNA of the CDR3 is TGTGCCAGCAGCCCCTTCGGGGAGCGGGGAGGCGAGCAGTTCTTC. Encoded protein: CASSPFGERGGEQFF.

This chain connects TRBV7-2 to TRBJ1-4; D might be TRBD1 (6 bases). Looked up from germline, CDR1 is SGHTA and CDR2 is FQGNSA. Trimming stripped 4 bases from V and 6 bases from J, with 15 bases between. CDR3 size: 15 residues. CDR3: CASSWRQDPDEKLFF. CDR3 nucleotide sequence: TGTGCCAGCAGCTGGCGACAGGACCCGGATGAAAAACTGTTTTTT.

This chain connects TRBV12-3 or TRBV12-4 to TRBJ1-6, with D unresolved. The V and J ends lost 7 bases and 3 bases respectively, with 13 bases between them. This CDR3 has 15 amino acids. The CDR3 DNA reads TGTGCCAGCACCACCGGGGTAGACTATAATTCACCCCTCCACTTT. Encoded protein: CASTTGVDYNSPLHF.

This clonotype occurred many times. The chain joins TRBV7-2 to TRBJ1-1; no definite D call. Germline CDR1 SGHTA, CDR2 FQGNSA. Trimming removed 3 bases from V and 4 bases from J, with 15 bases in between. The CDR3 runs to 15 residues. The CDR3 sequence: CASSFKSNFGTEAFF. CDR3 in DNA: TGTGCCAGCAGCTTTAAATCAAATTTCGGCACTGAAGCTTTCTTT. The complete variable domain, with remaining parts taken from reference TRBV7-2 and TRBJ1-1, reads GAGVSQSPSNKVTEKGKDVELRCDPISGHTALYWYRQSLGQGLEFLIYFQGNSAPDKSGLPSDRFSAERTGGSVSTLTIQRTQQEDSAVYLCASSFKSNFGTEAFFGQGTRLTVV.

This clonotype has at least ten counts. V and J are TRBV7-2 and TRBJ2-5, with TRBD2 matching 12 bases. In germline, CDR1 is SGHTA, CDR2 FQGNSA. After removal of 5 bases from V and 2 bases from J, the junction contained 6 bases not matched to a gene. This CDR3 is 16 amino acids long. For the CDR3, the DNA is TGTGCCAGCAGCACCTCTAGCGGGGGGGGTCAAGAGACCCAGTACTTC. It translates to CASSTSSGGGQETQYF.

The chain uses TRBV2 and TRBJ2-3; D possibly corresponds to TRBD2 (6 bases). Germline loops: CDR1 SNHLY, CDR2 FYNNEI. CDR3 size: 15 residues. V was pared by 4 bases and J by 0 bases, with 11 bases between. The CDR3: CASSAGGRSTDTQYF. The CDR3 DNA follows: TGTGCCAGCAGTGCTGGGGGGAGAAGCACAGATACGCAGTATTTT.

There are many counts of this clonotype. This rearrangement joins TRBV3-1 to TRBJ1-2; D unclear. V lost 0 bases and J lost 9, with 8 bases in between. Looked up from germline, CDR1 is LGHDT and CDR2 is YNNKEL (reference sequence). The CDR3 runs 12 residues. The CDR3 DNA follows: TGTGCCAGCAGCCAAGAGGTGGATAGCTACACCTTC. Its translation is CASSQEVDSYTF. The full variable domain, completed using reference TRBV3-1 and TRBJ1-2, is DTAVSQTPKYLVTQMGNDKSIKCEQNLGHDTMYWYKQDSKKFLKIMFSYNNKELIINETVPNRFSPKSPDKAHLNLHINSLELGDSAVYFCASSQEVDSYTFGSGTRLTVV.

This clonotype was found many times. The V gene is TRBV7-8, the J gene TRBJ2-1; unclear D gene. The CDR3 runs to 14 residues. Germline V lookup: CDR1 SGHVS, CDR2 FQNEAQ. V gave up 2 bases and J gave up 4 bases, with 9 bases separating them. The CDR3 coding sequence is TGTGCCAGCAGCTTAAGGACGGTTTACAATGAGCAGTTCTTC. Translating it yields CASSLRTVYNEQFF. The whole variable domain, remainder taken from reference TRBV7-8 and TRBJ2-1, is GAGVSQSPRYKVAKRGQDVALRCDPISGHVSLFWYQQALGQGPEFLTYFQNEAQLDKSGLPSDRFFAERPEGSVSTLKIQRTQQEDSAVYLCASSLRTVYNEQFFGPGTRLTVL.

This clonotype appeared many times. The chain uses TRBV18 and TRBJ2-7; no definite D call. Germline CDR1 and CDR2: KGHSH and LQKENI. Trimming pared 2 bases from V and 5 bases from J, leaving 10 bases between. This CDR3 comprises 13 residues. The CDR3 protein is CASSPSSFDEQYF. The CDR3 DNA is TGTGCCAGCTCACCATCCAGCTTTGACGAGCAGTACTTC.

The chain has TRBV15 and TRBJ2-1; the match to TRBD2 covers 8 bases. This CDR3 comprises 16 residues. CDR1 and CDR2 from the germline V gene are LNHNV and YYDKDF (reference sequence). The J segment lost 5 bases and the V segment lost 2 bases, leaving 8 bases of the junction unmatched. The CDR3 region has the DNA TGTGCCACCAGCAGACTCTCCCCGGGGGGGAACAATGAGCAGTTCTTC. As protein: CATSRLSPGGNNEQFF.

This clonotype was detected ten times or more. The V call is TRBV3-1, the J call TRBJ2-4; D possibly matches TRBD1 or TRBD2 (5 bases each). V gave up 0 bases and J gave up 3 bases, with 15 bases separating them. The CDR3 is made up of 17 amino acids. CDR1 LGHDT and CDR2 YNNKEL come from the germline V gene (reference sequence). DNA of the CDR3: TGTGCCAGCAGCCAAGATCTTGGGGGTCAAATCAAAAACATTCAGTACTTC. As protein: CASSQDLGGQIKNIQYF.

This clonotype has more than one count but fewer than ten. Possible read error: a much larger clone is one base away. The chain uses TRBV9 and TRBJ2-5; tentatively, D is TRBD1 or TRBD2 (5 bases each). Germline V gives CDR1 SGDLS, CDR2 YYNGEE. The CDR3 contains 15 residues. V lost 7 bases and J lost 5, with 21 bases in between. CDR3 in amino acids: CASGTGLGSKETQYF. Written as DNA, the CDR3 is TGTGCCAGCGGCACAGGCCTAGGGAGTAAGGAGACCCAGTACTTC.

This clonotype was seen many times. The rearrangement joins TRBV11-2 to TRBJ1-6; D gene ambiguous. With 4 bases removed from V and 10 bases from J, the gap between germline ends came to 17 bases. The CDR3 contains 15 residues. In germline, CDR1 is SGHAT, CDR2 FQNNGV. The CDR3, as DNA: TGTGCCAGCAGCTCTTCTACCCCGGGTGGGTCACCCCTCCACTTT. Protein sequence: CASSSSTPGGSPLHF.

This clonotype came up many times. The chain joins TRBV20-1 to TRBJ2-7; 7 bases map to TRBD1. CDR3 length: 15 amino acids. Germline CDR1 and CDR2: DFQATT and SNEGSKA (reference sequence). V trimming: 0 bases; J trimming: 2 bases; junction bases outside the gene matches: 7. The DNA of the CDR3 is TGCAGTGCTAGAGACCCTGGACAGGTGGCCTACGAGCAGTACTTC. It encodes CSARDPGQVAYEQYF.

This clonotype has a handful of counts. This sequence may be a read error, since a much larger clone differs from it by one base. V is TRBV25-1 and J is TRBJ2-5, with 8 bases lining up with TRBD2. Germline CDR1 reads MGHDK; CDR2 reads SYGVNS. The CDR3 loop spans 15 amino acids. The trim removed 5 bases at V and 11 bases at J, leaving 16 bases unmatched. This chain's CDR3 is CASSTGGAFNNEQYF. For the CDR3, the DNA is TGTGCCAGCAGTACCGGGGGGGCCTTTAACAATGAGCAGTACTTC.

In its sample, this clonotype was seen many times. The chain combines TRBV7-2 with TRBJ2-5; tentative D call: TRBD2 (6 bases). V lost 2 bases to trimming and J lost 5 bases, with 15 bases between them. Per the germline V gene, CDR1 is SGHTA and CDR2 is FQGNSA. CDR3 length equals 15 residues. CDR3 sequence (DNA): TGTGCCAGCAGCTTATCGGCGGGGACTCGGGAGACCCAGTACTTC. The encoded protein is CASSLSAGTRETQYF.

As concerns this clonotype: One end of the junction varies from germline; a read error may be responsible. The chain carries TRBV4-3 and TRBJ2-1; 14 positions match TRBD2. The CDR3 runs 17 residues. Germline-derived CDR1 and CDR2 are LGHNA and YSLEER. The CDR3 DNA reads as TGCGCCAGCAGTCAAGAAACGACTAGCGGGGGGGCCTATGAGCAGTTCTTC. Translating gives CASSQETTSGGAYEQFF.

This clonotype was detected many times. The junction does not match germline at one end; this may be a read error. The genes are TRBV20-1 and TRBJ2-7; D may be TRBD2 (5 bases). The CDR3 loop spans 13 amino acids. Germline-derived CDR1 and CDR2 are DFQATT and SNEGSKA (reference sequence). As DNA, the CDR3 is TGCAGCGCTAGTTCTAGCTTGAACTACGAGCAGTACTTC. Its translation: CSASSSLNYEQYF.

This chain links TRBV6-1 with TRBJ2-2, with 15 bases identical to TRBD2. The V and J ends lost 6 bases and 5 bases, in that order; junction bases with no gene match: 13. The CDR3 length is 19 residues. Per germline, CDR1 MNHNS and CDR2 SASEGT. CDR3: CASRRLGLAGGPGTGELFF. CDR3 coding DNA: TGTGCCAGCAGACGACTAGGACTAGCGGGGGGGCCGGGGACCGGGGAGCTGTTTTTT.

This chain connects TRBV6-5 to TRBJ2-1, with no clear D. This CDR3 region has 15 residues. Germline assignment: CDR1 MNHEY and CDR2 SVGAGI. V was clipped by 6 bases and J by 0 bases, with 12 bases between them. DNA of the CDR3: TGTGCCAGCAGCCGGCGCAAGAGCTCCTACAATGAGCAGTTCTTC. Translation: CASSRRKSSYNEQFF.

Ten or more counts support this clonotype. J is TRBJ2-7 and V is TRBV2, with 10 bases fitting TRBD1. Trimming removed 4 bases from V and 5 bases from J; junction bases left unmatched: 8. This CDR3 comprises 15 residues. Germline assignment: CDR1 SNHLY and CDR2 FYNNEI. The CDR3: CASSVVTGGLDEQYF. CDR3 DNA: TGTGCCAGCAGTGTTGTGACAGGGGGCTTGGACGAGCAGTACTTC.

This clonotype was counted at least ten times. The chain couples TRBV27 to TRBJ2-7, with D possibly being TRBD1 (6 bases). Germline loops: CDR1 MNHEY, CDR2 SMNVEV (reference sequence). The CDR3 spans 12 residues. The V gene lost 6 bases and the J gene lost 6 bases, with 12 bases spanning the gap. Here the CDR3 reads CASRQGFGEQYF. In DNA, the CDR3 is TGTGCCAGCAGGCAGGGGTTCGGCGAGCAGTACTTC.